The 3 T cell receptor beta chains below come from one sample, sequenced in a study of blood T cell dynamics during melanoma immunotherapy (TCRdb year 2020). The library was made by the immunoSEQ multiplex PCR assay. TCRdb retrieved this table from immuneACCESS and kept in-frame rearrangements only. Not all clones are present; in checked studies, unresolved V genes account for under half, and no reason is known for the remainder. This sample holds some 4,200 clones; over 70% were observed only once. Approximately 55% of the sample is taken by the ten largest. The time point label corresponds to: week 3, after first cycle of checkpoint inhibitor. The sequenced sample was blood, obtained from a patient treated with checkpoint blockade. The source is a human donor with melanoma.

This clone was picked up a small number of times. The chain joins TRBV7-9 to TRBJ1-1; 10 positions agree with TRBD1. V lost 3 bases, J lost 8 bases, and 3 bases stayed unmatched. The length of the CDR3 is 13 residues. Germline assignment: CDR1 SEHNR and CDR2 FQNEAQ (reference sequence). For the CDR3, the DNA is TGTGCCAGCAGCTTCGGGGACAGGGGAGAAGCTTTCTTT. Translated, it gives CASSFGDRGEAFF.

The J gene is TRBJ1-1, the V gene TRBV18; D gene ambiguous. The CDR3 contains 15 residues. CDR1 is KGHSH and CDR2 is LQKENI in the germline V gene. V lost 3 bases to trimming and J lost 3 bases, with 14 bases between them. The CDR3 sequence is CASSPPGSWDTEAFF. The CDR3 region has the DNA TGTGCCAGCTCACCCCCCGGGAGCTGGGACACTGAAGCTTTCTTT.

This rearrangement joins TRBV29-1 to TRBJ1-5; D gene unclear. The CDR3 is made up of 12 amino acids. The germline V gene has CDR1 SQVTM and CDR2 ANQGSEA. Between the trimmed V and J ends, which lost 4 bases and 3 bases, there was a span of 7 bases. In nucleotides, the CDR3 is TGCAGCGTTGGGGAAGTCAATCAGCCCCAGCATTTT. Translating gives CSVGEVNQPQHF.